Given below is one T cell receptor (beta chain) in context. Its target is not known. V lost 2 bases to trimming and J lost 6 bases; unmatched junction nucleotides: 3. Germline V gene lookup returns CDR1 GTSNPN and CDR2 SVGIG (reference sequence). CDR3 length: 15 residues. The data were taken from a study of T cell responses to AZD1222 COVID-19 vaccine. Data came from immunoSEQ multiplex PCR; TCRdb stores just in-frame clones and leaves some out. In the table there are around 53,000 clones, around 83% of which are singletons. The study's findings and limits: Nearly half of the spike-specific TCRs reportedly recognize variant regions that carry no mutations.

V is TRBV30 and J is TRBJ2-1; 14 positions agree with TRBD2. The specimen comprised peripheral blood, sampled on day 0 of MenACWY control vaccination. The sequence was collected from an adult in good health. The CDR3 nucleotides are TGTGCCTGGAGTTCCGGACTAGCGGGGGGCAATGAGCAGTTCTTC. As protein: CAWSSGLAGGNEQFF.